This T cell receptor beta chain was recorded in a study of blood T cell repertoires in COVID-19. Measured with immunoSEQ multiplex PCR; TCRdb has only the in-frame clones, and not every one. The repertoire consists of roughly 180,000 clones, with more than 65% occurring once and the leading ten covering 8.1%. There are 15 residues in the CDR3. Germline V gene sequence: CDR1 SGHNT, CDR2 YYREEE (reference sequence). V trimming: 4 bases; J trimming: 1 base; junction bases outside the gene matches: 7. The TCR was taken from a woman aged 55 to 70 with COVID-19, enrolled during active disease. What was sequenced was peripheral blood. The chain joins TRBV5-4 to TRBJ2-7; 8 bases fit TRBD2. As DNA, the CDR3 is TGTGCCAGCAGCCGTGTCACTAGCGGATCCTACGAGCAGTACTTC. It is translated as CASSRVTSGSYEQYF.